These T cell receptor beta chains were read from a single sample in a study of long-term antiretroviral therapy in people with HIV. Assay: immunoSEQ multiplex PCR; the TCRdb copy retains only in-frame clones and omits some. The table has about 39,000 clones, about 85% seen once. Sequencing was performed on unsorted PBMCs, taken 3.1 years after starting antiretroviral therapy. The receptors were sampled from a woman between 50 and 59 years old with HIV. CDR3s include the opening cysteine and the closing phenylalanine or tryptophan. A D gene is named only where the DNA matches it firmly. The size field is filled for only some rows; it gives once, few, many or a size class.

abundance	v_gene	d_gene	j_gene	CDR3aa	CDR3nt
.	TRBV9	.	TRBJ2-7	CASSVGSDISYEQYF	TGTGCCAGCAGCGTAGGGTCAGATATCTCCTACGAGCAGTACTTC
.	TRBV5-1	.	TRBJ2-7	CASSLPAGDPYEQYF	TGCGCCAGCAGCTTGCCGGCAGGGGATCCCTACGAGCAGTACTTC
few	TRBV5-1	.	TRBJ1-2	CASSLGGDYGYTF	TGCGCCAGCAGCTTGGGAGGGGACTATGGCTACACCTTC
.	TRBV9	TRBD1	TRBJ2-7	CASSDRDSTYEQYF	TGTGCCAGCAGTGACCGGGACAGCACCTACGAGCAGTACTTC
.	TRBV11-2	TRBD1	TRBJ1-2	CASSLDSTGANYGYTF	TGTGCCAGCAGCTTAGATTCGACAGGGGCTAACTATGGCTACACCTTC
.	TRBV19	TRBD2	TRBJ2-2	CASTVGGGASGTGELFF	TGTGCCAGTACCGTCGGGGGGGGCGCTTCGGGCACCGGGGAGCTGTTTTTT
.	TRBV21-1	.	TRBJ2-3	CASSKDQEADTDTQYF	TGTGCCAGCAGCAAAGATCAGGAAGCCGACACAGATACGCAGTATTTT
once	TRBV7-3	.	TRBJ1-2	CASSLNRTAANYGYTF	TGTGCCAGCAGCTTAAACCGGACAGCTGCTAACTATGGCTACACCTTC
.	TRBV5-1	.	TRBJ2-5	CASSFRQVGSETQYF	TGCGCCAGCAGCTTCCGGCAGGTCGGGAGTGAGACCCAGTACTTC
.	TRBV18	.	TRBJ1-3	CASSPSWGLVSGNTIYF	TGTGCCAGCTCACCATCGTGGGGCCTTGTGTCTGGAAACACCATATATTTT
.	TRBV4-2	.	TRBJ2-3	CASSQEEADTDTQYF	TGTGCCAGCAGCCAAGAGGAAGCGGACACAGATACGCAGTATTTT
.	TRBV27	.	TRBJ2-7	CASSLIGASYEQYF	TGTGCCAGCAGTTTAATTGGGGCCAGTTACGAGCAGTACTTC
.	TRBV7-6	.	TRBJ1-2	CASSLAGGSNYGYTF	TGTGCCAGCAGCTTAGCAGGTGGCAGTAACTATGGCTACACCTTC
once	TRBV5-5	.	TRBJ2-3	CASSSSPRVTDTQYF	TGTGCCAGCAGCTCGAGCCCTAGGGTCACAGATACGCAGTATTTT
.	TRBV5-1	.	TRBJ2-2	CASSLSAGFTGELFF	TGCGCCAGCAGCTTAAGTGCAGGGTTCACCGGGGAGCTGTTTTTT
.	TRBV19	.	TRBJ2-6	CASSIPWGAGGANVLTF	TGTGCCAGTAGTATCCCCTGGGGCGCGGGTGGGGCCAACGTCCTGACTTTC
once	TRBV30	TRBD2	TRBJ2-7	CAWTPGLAGGEQYF	TGTGCCTGGACTCCGGGACTAGCGGGGGGGGAGCAGTACTTC
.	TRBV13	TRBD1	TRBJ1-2	CASSPGQGDYGYTF	TGTGCCAGCAGCCCAGGACAGGGTGACTATGGCTACACCTTC
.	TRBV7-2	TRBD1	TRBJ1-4	CASSFGGGEEKLFF	TGTGCCAGCAGCTTTGGAGGGGGCGAGGAAAAACTGTTTTTT
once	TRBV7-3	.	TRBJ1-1	CASSLRRNTEAFF	TGTGCCAGCAGCTTACGCAGAAACACTGAAGCTTTCTTT
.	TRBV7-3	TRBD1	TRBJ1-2	CASSLRARDRVLGGYTF	TGTGCCAGCAGCTTAAGGGCCCGGGACAGGGTGCTGGGGGGCTACACCTTC
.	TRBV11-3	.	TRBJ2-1	CASSDPLVGNEQFF	TGTGCCAGCAGCGACCCGCTGGTGGGCAATGAGCAGTTCTTC
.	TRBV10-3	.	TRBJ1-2	CAIDQGQLYGYTF	TGTGCCATCGATCAGGGGCAGCTCTATGGCTACACCTTC
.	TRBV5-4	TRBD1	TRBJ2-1	CASSPQGANNEQFF	TGTGCCAGCAGCCCACAGGGGGCAAACAATGAGCAGTTCTTC
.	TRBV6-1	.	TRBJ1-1	CASSDPLGAGAQSEAFF	TGTGCCAGCAGTGACCCTCTAGGGGCAGGGGCCCAATCTGAAGCTTTCTTT
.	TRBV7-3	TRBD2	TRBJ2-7	CASSLRSLAGWEQYF	TGTGCCAGCAGCTTAAGGTCCCTAGCGGGGTGGGAGCAGTACTTC
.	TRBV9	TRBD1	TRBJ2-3	CASSVGTGGVDTQYF	TGTGCCAGCAGCGTAGGGACAGGGGGCGTAGATACGCAGTATTTT
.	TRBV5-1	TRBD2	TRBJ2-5	CASSLGSWGGRKETQYF	TGCGCCAGCAGCTTGGGGTCCTGGGGGGGACGCAAAGAGACCCAGTACTTC
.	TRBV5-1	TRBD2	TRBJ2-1	CASSSGLASYNEQFF	TGCGCCAGCAGCTCTGGACTAGCGTCCTACAATGAGCAGTTCTTC
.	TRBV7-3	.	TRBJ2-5	CASSLNRGTQYF	TGTGCCAGCAGCTTAAATCGGGGGACCCAGTACTTC
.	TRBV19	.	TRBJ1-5	CASAGPHSGNQPQHF	TGTGCCAGTGCCGGGCCTCACTCTGGCAATCAGCCCCAGCATTTT
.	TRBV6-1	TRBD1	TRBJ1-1	CASRGQGYTEAFF	TGTGCCAGCAGAGGACAGGGTTACACTGAAGCTTTCTTT
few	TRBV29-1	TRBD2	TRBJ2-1	CSAEGVSGGPGSYNEQFF	TGCAGCGCCGAGGGTGTTAGCGGGGGTCCTGGCTCCTACAATGAGCAGTTCTTC
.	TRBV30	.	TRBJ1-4	CAWSVFPIQEKLFF	TGTGCCTGGAGTGTATTCCCCATCCAGGAAAAACTGTTTTTT
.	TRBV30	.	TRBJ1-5	CAWSINTQSPGNQPQHF	TGTGCCTGGAGTATTAATACACAGAGTCCGGGCAATCAGCCCCAGCATTTT
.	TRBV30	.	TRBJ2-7	CAWINGYEQYF	TGTGCCTGGATTAACGGTTACGAGCAGTACTTC
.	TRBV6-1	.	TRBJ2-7	CASSDWIRQTQGEQYF	TGTGCCAGCAGTGACTGGATCCGACAGACCCAGGGCGAGCAGTACTTC
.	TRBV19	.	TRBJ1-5	CATSGTGNQPQHF	TGTGCCACCTCGGGGACGGGGAATCAGCCCCAGCATTTT